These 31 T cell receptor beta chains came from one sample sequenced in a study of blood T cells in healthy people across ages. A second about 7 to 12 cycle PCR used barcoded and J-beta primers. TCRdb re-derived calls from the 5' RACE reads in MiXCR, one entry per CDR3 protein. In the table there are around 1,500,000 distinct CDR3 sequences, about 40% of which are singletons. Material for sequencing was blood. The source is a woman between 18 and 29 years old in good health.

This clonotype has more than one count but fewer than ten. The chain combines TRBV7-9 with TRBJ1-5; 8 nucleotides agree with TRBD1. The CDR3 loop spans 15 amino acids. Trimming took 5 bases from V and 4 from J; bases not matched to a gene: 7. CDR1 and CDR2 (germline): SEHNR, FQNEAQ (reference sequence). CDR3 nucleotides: TGTGCCAGCAGCCCCGACAGGGGTGTTAATCAGCCCCAGCATTTT. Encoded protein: CASSPDRGVNQPQHF.

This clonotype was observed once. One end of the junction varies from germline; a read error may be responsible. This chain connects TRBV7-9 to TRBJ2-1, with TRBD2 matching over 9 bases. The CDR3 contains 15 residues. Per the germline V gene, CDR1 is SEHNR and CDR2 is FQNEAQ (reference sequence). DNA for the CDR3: TGTGCCAGCAGCTTGCTAGCGGGGATCTACAATGAGCAGGTCTTC. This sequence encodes CASSLLAGIYNEQVF.

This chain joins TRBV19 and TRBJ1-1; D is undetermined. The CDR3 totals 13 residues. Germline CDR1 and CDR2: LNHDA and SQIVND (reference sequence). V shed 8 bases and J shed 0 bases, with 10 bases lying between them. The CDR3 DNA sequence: TGTGCCAGTCAGCTGAATATGAACACTGAAGCTTTCTTT. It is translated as CASQLNMNTEAFF. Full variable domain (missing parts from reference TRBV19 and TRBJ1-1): DGGITQSPKYLFRKEGQNVTLSCEQNLNHDAMYWYRQDPGQGLRLIYYSQIVNDFQKGDIAEGYSVSREKKESFPLTVTSAQKNPTAFYLCASQLNMNTEAFFGQGTRLTVV.

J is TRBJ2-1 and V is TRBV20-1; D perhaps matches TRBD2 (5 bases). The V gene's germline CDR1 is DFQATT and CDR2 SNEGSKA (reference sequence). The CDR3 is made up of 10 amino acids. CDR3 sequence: CSSNRGEQFF. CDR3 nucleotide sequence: TGCAGCTCCAACCGGGGTGAGCAGTTCTTC.

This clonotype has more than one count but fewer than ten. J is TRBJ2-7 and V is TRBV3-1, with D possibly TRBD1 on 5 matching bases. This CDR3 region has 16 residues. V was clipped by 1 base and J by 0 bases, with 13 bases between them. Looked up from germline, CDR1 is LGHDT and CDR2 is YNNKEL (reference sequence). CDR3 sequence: CASSQVRQLVSYEQYF. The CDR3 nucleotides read TGTGCCAGCAGCCAAGTCCGACAGTTAGTCTCCTACGAGCAGTACTTC.

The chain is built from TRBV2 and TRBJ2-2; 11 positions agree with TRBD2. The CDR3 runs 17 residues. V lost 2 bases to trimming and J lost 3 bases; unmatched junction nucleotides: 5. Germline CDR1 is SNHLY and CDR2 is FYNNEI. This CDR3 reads CASSESTSGGDTGELFF. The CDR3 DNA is TGTGCCAGCAGTGAAAGTACTAGCGGGGGCGACACCGGGGAGCTGTTTTTT.

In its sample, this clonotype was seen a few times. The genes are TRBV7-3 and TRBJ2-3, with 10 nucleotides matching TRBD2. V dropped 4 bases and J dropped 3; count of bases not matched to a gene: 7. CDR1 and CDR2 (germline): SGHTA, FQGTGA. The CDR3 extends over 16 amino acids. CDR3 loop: CASSSGGGLATDTQYF. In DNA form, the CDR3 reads TGTGCCAGCAGCTCTGGGGGGGGACTAGCGACAGATACGCAGTATTTT. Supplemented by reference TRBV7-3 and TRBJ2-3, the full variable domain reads GAGVSQTPSNKVTEKGKYVELRCDPISGHTALYWYRQSLGQGPEFLIYFQGTGAADDSGLPNDRFFAVRPEGSVSTLKIQRTERGDSAVYLCASSSGGGLATDTQYFGPGTRLTVL.

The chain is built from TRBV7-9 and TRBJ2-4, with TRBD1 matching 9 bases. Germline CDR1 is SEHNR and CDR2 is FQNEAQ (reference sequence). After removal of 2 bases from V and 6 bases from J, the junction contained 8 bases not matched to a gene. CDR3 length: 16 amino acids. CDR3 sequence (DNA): TGTGCCAGCAGCTTAATCGGGGGACAGGGTGGAAACATTCAGTACTTC. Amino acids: CASSLIGGQGGNIQYF.

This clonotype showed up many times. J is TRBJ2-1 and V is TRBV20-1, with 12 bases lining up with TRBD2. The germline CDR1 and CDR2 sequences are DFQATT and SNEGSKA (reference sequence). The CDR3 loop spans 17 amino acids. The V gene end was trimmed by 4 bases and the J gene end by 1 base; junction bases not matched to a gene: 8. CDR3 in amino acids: CSATRLAGEGSYNEQFF. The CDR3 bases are TGCAGTGCTACTAGACTAGCGGGAGAAGGATCCTACAATGAGCAGTTCTTC.

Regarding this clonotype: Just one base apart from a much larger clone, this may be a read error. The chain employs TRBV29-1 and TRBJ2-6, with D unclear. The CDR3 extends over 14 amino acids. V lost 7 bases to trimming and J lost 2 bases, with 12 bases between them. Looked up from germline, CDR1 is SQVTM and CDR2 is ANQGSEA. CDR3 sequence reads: CSAARDPGANVLTF. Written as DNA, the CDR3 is TGCAGCGCCGCCCGAGACCCTGGGGCCAACGTCCTGACTTTC. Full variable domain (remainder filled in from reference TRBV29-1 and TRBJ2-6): SAVISQKPSRDICQRGTSLTIQCQVDSQVTMMFWYRQQPGQSLTLIATANQGSEATYESGFVIDKFPISRPNLTFSTLTVSNMSPEDSSIYLCSAARDPGANVLTFGAGSRLTVL.

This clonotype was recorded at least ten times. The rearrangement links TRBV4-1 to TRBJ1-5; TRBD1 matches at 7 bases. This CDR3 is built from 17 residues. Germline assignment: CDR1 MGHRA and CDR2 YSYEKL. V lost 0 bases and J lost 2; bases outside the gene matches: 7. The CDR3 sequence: CASSQDPPDRGNQPQHF. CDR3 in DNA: TGCGCCAGCAGCCAAGATCCTCCAGACAGGGGCAATCAGCCCCAGCATTTT.

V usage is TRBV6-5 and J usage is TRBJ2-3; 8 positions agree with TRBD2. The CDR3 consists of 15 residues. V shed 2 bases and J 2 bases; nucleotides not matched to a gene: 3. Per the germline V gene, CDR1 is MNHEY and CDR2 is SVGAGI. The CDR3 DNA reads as TGTGCCAGCAGTTACCAGCGGGGGAACACAGATACGCAGTATTTT. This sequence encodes CASSYQRGNTDTQYF.

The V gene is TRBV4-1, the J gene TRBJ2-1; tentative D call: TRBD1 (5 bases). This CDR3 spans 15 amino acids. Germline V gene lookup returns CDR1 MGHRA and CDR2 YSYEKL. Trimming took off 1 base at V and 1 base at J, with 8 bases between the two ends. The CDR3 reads CASSQVPGSYNEQFF. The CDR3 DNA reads TGCGCCAGCAGCCAAGTCCCAGGGTCCTACAATGAGCAGTTCTTC.

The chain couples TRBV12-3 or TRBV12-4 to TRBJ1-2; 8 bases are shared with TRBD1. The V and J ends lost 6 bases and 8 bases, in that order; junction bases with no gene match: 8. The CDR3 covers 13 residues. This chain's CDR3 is CASSRTGLDGYTF. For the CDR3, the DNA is TGTGCCAGCAGCCGGACAGGGTTGGACGGCTACACCTTC.

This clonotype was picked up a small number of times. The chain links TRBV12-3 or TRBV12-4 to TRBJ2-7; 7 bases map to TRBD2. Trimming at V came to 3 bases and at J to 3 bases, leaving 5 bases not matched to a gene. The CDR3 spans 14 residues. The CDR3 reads CASSFSSGLYEQYF. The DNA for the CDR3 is TGTGCCAGCAGTTTTTCTAGCGGTCTCTACGAGCAGTACTTC.

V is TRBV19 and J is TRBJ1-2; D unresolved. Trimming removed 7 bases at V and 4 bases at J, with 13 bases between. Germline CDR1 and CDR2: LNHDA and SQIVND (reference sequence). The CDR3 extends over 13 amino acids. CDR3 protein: CASTIGGLYGYTF. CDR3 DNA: TGTGCCAGTACTATTGGAGGGCTCTATGGCTACACCTTC.

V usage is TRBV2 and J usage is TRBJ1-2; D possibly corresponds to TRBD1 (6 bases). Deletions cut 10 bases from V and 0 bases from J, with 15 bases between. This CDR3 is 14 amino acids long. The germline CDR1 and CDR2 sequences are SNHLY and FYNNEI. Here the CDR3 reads CATHRTASNYGYTF. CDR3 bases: TGTGCCACCCACAGGACAGCATCTAACTATGGCTACACCTTC. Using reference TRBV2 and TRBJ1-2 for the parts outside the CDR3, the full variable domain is EPEVTQTPSHQVTQMGQEVILRCVPISNHLYFYWYRQILGQKVEFLVSFYNNEISEKSEIFDDQFSVERPDGSNFTLKIRSTKLEDSAMYFCATHRTASNYGYTFGSGTRLTVV.

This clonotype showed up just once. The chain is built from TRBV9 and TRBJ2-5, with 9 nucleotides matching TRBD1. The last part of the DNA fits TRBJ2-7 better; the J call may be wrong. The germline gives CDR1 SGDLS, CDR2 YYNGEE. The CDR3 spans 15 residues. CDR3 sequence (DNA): TGTGCCAGCAGCATCGGACAGGGGTGCACCTACGAGCAGTACTTC. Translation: CASSIGQGCTYEQYF.

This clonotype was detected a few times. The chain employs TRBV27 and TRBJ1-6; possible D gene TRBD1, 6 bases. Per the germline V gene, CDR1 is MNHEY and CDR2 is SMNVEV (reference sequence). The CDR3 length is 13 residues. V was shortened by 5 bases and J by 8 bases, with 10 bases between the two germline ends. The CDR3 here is CASSRAGDSPLHF. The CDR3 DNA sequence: TGTGCCAGCAGTCGGGCAGGGGATTCACCCCTCCACTTT.

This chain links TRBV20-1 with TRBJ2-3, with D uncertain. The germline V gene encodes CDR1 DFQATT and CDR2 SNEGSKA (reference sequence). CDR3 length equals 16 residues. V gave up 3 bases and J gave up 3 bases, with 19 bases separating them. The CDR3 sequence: CSARPRWAAVTDTQYF. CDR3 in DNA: TGCAGTGCTAGGCCTCGTTGGGCGGCGGTGACAGATACGCAGTATTTT.

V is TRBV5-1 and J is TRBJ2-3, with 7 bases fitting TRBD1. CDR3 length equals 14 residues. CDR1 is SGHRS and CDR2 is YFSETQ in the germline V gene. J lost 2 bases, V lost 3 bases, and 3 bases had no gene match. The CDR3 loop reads CASSSGQVTDTQYF. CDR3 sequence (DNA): TGCGCCAGCAGCTCCGGACAGGTCACAGATACGCAGTATTTT.

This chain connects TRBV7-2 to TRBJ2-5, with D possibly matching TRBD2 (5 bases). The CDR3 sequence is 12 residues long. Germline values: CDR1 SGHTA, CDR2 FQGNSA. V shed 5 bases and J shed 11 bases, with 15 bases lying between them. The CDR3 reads CASSPRYGEQYF. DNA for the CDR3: TGTGCCAGCAGCCCCCGGTACGGGGAGCAGTACTTC.

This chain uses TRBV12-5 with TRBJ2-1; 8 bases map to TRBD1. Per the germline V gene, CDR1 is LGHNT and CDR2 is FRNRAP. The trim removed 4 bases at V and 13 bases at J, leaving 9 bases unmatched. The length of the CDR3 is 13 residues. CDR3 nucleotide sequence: TGTGCTAGTGGTTGGGTCACGGGGACAGGACAGTTCTTC. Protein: CASGWVTGTGQFF.

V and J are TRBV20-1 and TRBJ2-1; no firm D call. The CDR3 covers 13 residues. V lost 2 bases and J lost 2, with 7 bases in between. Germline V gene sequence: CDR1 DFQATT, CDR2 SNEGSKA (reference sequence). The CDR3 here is CSARSSPYNEQFF. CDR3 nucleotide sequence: TGCAGTGCTAGATCATCCCCCTACAATGAGCAGTTCTTC.

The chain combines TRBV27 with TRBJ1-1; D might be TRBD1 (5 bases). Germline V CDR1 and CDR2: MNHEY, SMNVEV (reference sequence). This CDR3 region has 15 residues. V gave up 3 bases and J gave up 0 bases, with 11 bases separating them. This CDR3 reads CASSLVGAVNTEAFF. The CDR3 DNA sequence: TGTGCCAGCAGTTTGGTTGGGGCGGTGAACACTGAAGCTTTCTTT.

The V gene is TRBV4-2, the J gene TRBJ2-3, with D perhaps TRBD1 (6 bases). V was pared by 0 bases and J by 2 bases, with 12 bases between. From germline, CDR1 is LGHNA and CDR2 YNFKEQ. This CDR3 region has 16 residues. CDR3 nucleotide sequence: TGTGCCAGCAGCCAAGATGGGGACAAAACCACAGATACGCAGTATTTT. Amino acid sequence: CASSQDGDKTTDTQYF.

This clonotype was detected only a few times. For the CDR3, the DNA is TGTGCTAGTGGCCGGGACGGAGACTATGGCTACACCTTC. It translates to CASGRDGDYGYTF. This chain connects TRBV12-5 to TRBJ1-2; D is possibly TRBD1 (5 bases). The CDR3 is made up of 13 amino acids. Germline V gene sequence: CDR1 LGHNT, CDR2 FRNRAP. V lost 6 bases to trimming and J lost 3 bases, with 11 bases between them.

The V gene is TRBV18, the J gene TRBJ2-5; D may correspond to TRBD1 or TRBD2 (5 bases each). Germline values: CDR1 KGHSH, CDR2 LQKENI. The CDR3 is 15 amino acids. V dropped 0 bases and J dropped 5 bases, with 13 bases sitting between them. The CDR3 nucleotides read TGTGCCAGCTCACCACCTCTTGACGGGGCCGAGACCCAGTACTTC. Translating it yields CASSPPLDGAETQYF.

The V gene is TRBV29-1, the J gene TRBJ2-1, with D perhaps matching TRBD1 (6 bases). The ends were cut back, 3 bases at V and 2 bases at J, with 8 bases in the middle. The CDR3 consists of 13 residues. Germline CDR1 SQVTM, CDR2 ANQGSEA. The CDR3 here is CSVDRDTYNEQFF. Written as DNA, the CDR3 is TGCAGCGTTGACAGGGACACCTACAATGAGCAGTTCTTC.

CDR3 in amino acids: CASNRDWTEAFF. Written as DNA, the CDR3 is TGTGCCAGCAATCGGGATTGGACTGAAGCTTTCTTT. The J gene is TRBJ1-1, the V gene TRBV6-2 or TRBV6-3; unclear D gene. V shed 7 bases and J shed 5 bases, with 11 bases lying between them. The CDR3 runs to 12 residues. Germline CDR1 and CDR2: MNHEY and SVGEGT.

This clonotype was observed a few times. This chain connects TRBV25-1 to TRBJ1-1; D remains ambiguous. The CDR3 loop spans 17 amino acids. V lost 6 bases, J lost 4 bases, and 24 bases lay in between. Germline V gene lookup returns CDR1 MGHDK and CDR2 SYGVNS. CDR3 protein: CASSPSGEADAGTEAFF. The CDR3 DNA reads TGTGCCAGCAGCCCCAGCGGGGAGGCAGACGCGGGCACTGAAGCTTTCTTT.